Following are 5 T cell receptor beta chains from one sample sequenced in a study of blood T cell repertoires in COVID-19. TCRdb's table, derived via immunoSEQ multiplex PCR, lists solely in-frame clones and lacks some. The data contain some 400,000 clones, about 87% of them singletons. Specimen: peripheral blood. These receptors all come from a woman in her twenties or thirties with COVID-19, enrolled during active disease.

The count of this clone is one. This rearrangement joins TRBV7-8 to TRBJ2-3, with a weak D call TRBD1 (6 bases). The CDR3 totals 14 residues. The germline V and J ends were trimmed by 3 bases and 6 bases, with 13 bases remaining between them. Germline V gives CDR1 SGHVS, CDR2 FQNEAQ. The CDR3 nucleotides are TGTGCCAGCAGCTTCCCCAACAGGGAGGATACGCAGTATTTT. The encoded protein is CASSFPNREDTQYF.

CDR3 nucleotides: TGTGCCAGCAGCTTATATCCAGGGTTGAACACTGAAGCTTTCTTT. This encodes CASSLYPGLNTEAFF. The V and J genes are TRBV7-2 and TRBJ1-1; a weak D match, TRBD1 (5 bases). CDR1 and CDR2 (germline): SGHTA, FQGNSA. V dropped 2 bases and J dropped 0 bases, with 10 bases sitting between them. The CDR3 runs 15 residues.

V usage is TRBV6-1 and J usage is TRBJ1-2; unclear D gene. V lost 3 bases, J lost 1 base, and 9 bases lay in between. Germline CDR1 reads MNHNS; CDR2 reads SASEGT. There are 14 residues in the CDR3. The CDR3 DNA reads TGTGCCAGCAGTGACCAACTTTATAACTATGGCTACACCTTC. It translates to CASSDQLYNYGYTF.

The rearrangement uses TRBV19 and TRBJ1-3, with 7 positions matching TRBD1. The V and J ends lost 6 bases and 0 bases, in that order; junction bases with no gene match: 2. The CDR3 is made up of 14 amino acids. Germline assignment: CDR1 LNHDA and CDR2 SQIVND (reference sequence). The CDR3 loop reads CASRGTDSGNTIYF. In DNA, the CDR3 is TGTGCCAGTAGGGGGACAGACTCTGGAAACACCATATATTTT.

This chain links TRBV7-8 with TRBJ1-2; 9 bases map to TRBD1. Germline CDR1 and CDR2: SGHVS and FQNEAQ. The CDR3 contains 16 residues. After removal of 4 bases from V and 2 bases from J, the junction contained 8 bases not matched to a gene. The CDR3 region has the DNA TGTGCCAGCAGCTATAATCCGGGACAGGGAAACTATGGCTACACCTTC. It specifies CASSYNPGQGNYGYTF.